This TCR beta chain was sequenced in a study of blood T cell repertoires in COVID-19. Turning to the study itself: PBMCs, B-cell-depleted T cells, or T cells were the source of the cDNA or gDNA that made up the material.

Per the germline V gene, CDR1 is KGHSH and CDR2 is LQKENI. The V and J ends lost 0 bases and 6 bases, in that order; junction bases with no gene match: 4. The CDR3 is made up of 15 amino acids. Patients from Seattle were sampled longitudinally, starting during active infection. Authors' analysis steps: For nucleated cells, counts were estimated from reference gene primer amplification. Profiled with immunoSEQ multiplex PCR; TCRdb holds only in-frame clones, not every one. V and J calls plus clone size are reproduced from that table; the DNA served to infer D and trimming. The data show 250,000 to 400,000 clones, roughly 90% seen once.

The source is a woman aged 25 to 39 with COVID-19, enrolled during active disease. Sequencing input: peripheral blood. V usage is TRBV18 and J usage is TRBJ1-5, with 8 bases matching TRBD1. This CDR3 reads CASSPPSGGGQPQHF. The CDR3 coding sequence is TGTGCCAGCTCACCACCCTCAGGGGGCGGTCAGCCCCAGCATTTT.